Presented here are 29 T cell receptor beta chains from one specimen sequenced in a study of pediatric ulcerative colitis. Clones were sequenced by immunoSEQ multiplex PCR, and TCRdb holds only the in-frame ones, with some missing. The sample lists approximately 15,000 clones, roughly 74% seen once, with around 3.6% in the top ten. The rectum was sampled with one to two pinch biopsies at colonoscopy. Source material: gut tissue. These receptors all come from a girl aged 5 to 17 with moderate ulcerative colitis.

The V gene is TRBV18, the J gene TRBJ1-6; no definite D call. Germline lookup yields CDR1 KGHSH and CDR2 LQKENI. The V and J ends lost 6 bases and 5 bases respectively, with 11 bases between them. CDR3 length: 14 residues. CDR3 DNA: TGTGCCAGCTCCCCCAGGCAAGATAATTCACCCCTCCACTTT. Translated, it gives CASSPRQDNSPLHF. Looking up the rest from reference TRBV18 and TRBJ1-6 gives the full variable domain: NAGVMQNPRHLVRRRGQEARLRCSPMKGHSHVYWYRQLPEEGLKFMVYLQKENIIDESGMPKERFSAEFPKEGPSILRIQQVVRGDSAAYFCASSPRQDNSPLHFGNGTRLTVT.

The chain uses TRBV7-9 and TRBJ1-1; possibly TRBD1 for D (5 bases). The germline gives CDR1 SEHNR, CDR2 FQNEAQ (reference sequence). Trimming pared 5 bases from V and 4 bases from J, leaving 20 bases between. The CDR3 loop spans 16 amino acids. Written as DNA, the CDR3 is TGTGCCAGCAGCATACCGGGACCTTATGGGGGCACTGAAGCTTTCTTT. It translates to CASSIPGPYGGTEAFF. Complete variable domain (other parts from reference TRBV7-9 and TRBJ1-1): DTGVSQNPRHKITKRGQNVTFRCDPISEHNRLYWYRQTLGQGPEFLTYFQNEAQLEKSRLLSDRFSAERPKGSFSTLEIQRTEQGDSAMYLCASSIPGPYGGTEAFFGQGTRLTVV.

The chain carries TRBV27 and TRBJ1-1; D gene uncertain. Trimming removed 3 bases at V and 5 bases at J, with 13 bases between. The CDR3 has 14 residues. The germline V gene has CDR1 MNHEY and CDR2 SMNVEV (reference sequence). DNA for the CDR3: TGTGCCAGCAGTTTTCTGTCGGGTATGACTGAAGCTTTCTTT. The encoded protein is CASSFLSGMTEAFF.

This rearrangement joins TRBV28 to TRBJ2-3, with TRBD2 matching 11 bases. The CDR3 is 18 residues long. CDR1 is MDHEN, CDR2 SYDVKM, per germline. J was trimmed by 4 bases and V by 3 bases; bases with no gene match: 12. CDR3 in DNA: TGTGCCAGCAGTTTTAGTAGGCTAGCGGGGGGATTGGCAGATACGCAGTATTTT. Translated: CASSFSRLAGGLADTQYF.

The chain is built from TRBV6-1 and TRBJ1-1, with D unclear. V was pared by 6 bases and J by 0 bases, with 8 bases between. The V gene's germline CDR1 is MNHNS and CDR2 SASEGT. The CDR3 has 13 residues. The CDR3 here is CASSRILNTEAFF. The CDR3 DNA reads TGTGCCAGCAGCCGCATATTGAACACTGAAGCTTTCTTT.

The rearrangement joins TRBV10-3 to TRBJ2-1, with a possible D match to TRBD1 (6 bases). V lost 0 bases to trimming and J lost 4 bases, with 16 bases between them. This CDR3 has 17 amino acids. Germline V lookup: CDR1 ENHRY, CDR2 SYGVKD. The CDR3 loop is CAISESGHPSQYNEQFF. In DNA form, the CDR3 reads TGTGCCATCAGTGAGTCGGGACACCCAAGCCAGTACAATGAGCAGTTCTTC.

This sequence joins TRBV6-5 and TRBJ2-3, with 12 bases aligning to TRBD2. V lost 5 bases, J lost 6 bases, and 6 bases stayed unmatched. Germline-derived CDR1 and CDR2 are MNHEY and SVGAGI. This CDR3 region has 15 residues. CDR3 DNA: TGTGCCAGCAGTCCTAGCGGGGGGGAATGGGATACGCAGTATTTT. Amino acids: CASSPSGGEWDTQYF.

This clone was recorded only once. V gene TRBV4-2 combines with J gene TRBJ2-7; D perhaps matches TRBD2 (6 bases). This CDR3 is built from 15 residues. CDR1 and CDR2 from the germline V gene are LGHNA and YNFKEQ. V lost 1 base and J lost 3, with 13 bases in between. Here the CDR3 reads CASSQGIAENYEQYF. The CDR3 bases are TGTGCCAGCAGCCAAGGTATAGCGGAGAACTACGAGCAGTACTTC.

CDR3 loop: CASSPTGGGLSYEQYF. The CDR3 nucleotides read TGTGCCAGCAGCCCAACCGGCGGAGGCCTCTCCTACGAGCAGTACTTC. The rearrangement links TRBV27 to TRBJ2-7; tentatively, D is TRBD2 (5 bases). CDR1 MNHEY and CDR2 SMNVEV come from the germline V gene (reference sequence). The CDR3 has 16 residues. Trimming left V 6 bases short and J 0 bases short, with 18 bases between.

The J gene is TRBJ1-5, the V gene TRBV5-1; D gene ambiguous. The CDR3 is 13 residues long. CDR1 is SGHRS, CDR2 YFSETQ, per germline. With 0 bases removed from V and 4 bases from J, the gap between germline ends came to 5 bases. This CDR3 is CASSLERNQPQHF. CDR3 in DNA: TGCGCCAGCAGCTTGGAACGGAATCAGCCCCAGCATTTT.

The J gene is TRBJ2-5, the V gene TRBV6-5, with D hard to call. V shed 3 bases and J shed 5 bases, with 13 bases lying between them. Germline lookup yields CDR1 MNHEY and CDR2 SVGAGI. The CDR3 sequence is 14 residues long. The CDR3: CASSYTPNGETQYF. In DNA, the CDR3 is TGTGCCAGCAGTTATACCCCAAATGGGGAGACCCAGTACTTC.

This rearrangement joins TRBV7-8 to TRBJ1-5, with 7 bases that match TRBD1. This CDR3 contains 13 residues. From germline, CDR1 is SGHVS and CDR2 FQNEAQ. Germline trimming cut 4 bases from V and 5 bases from J; bases unmatched to any gene: 2. CDR3 bases: TGTGCCAGCAGCTATCAGGGGGATCAGCCCCAGCATTTT. This sequence encodes CASSYQGDQPQHF.

The V gene is TRBV18, the J gene TRBJ2-7; D tentatively reads TRBD1 or TRBD2 (5 bases each). Looked up from germline, CDR1 is KGHSH and CDR2 is LQKENI. The CDR3 runs 13 residues. With 2 bases removed from V and 5 bases from J, the gap between germline ends came to 10 bases. The CDR3 region is CASSPAPGHEQYF. CDR3 DNA sequence: TGTGCCAGCTCACCAGCCCCGGGGCACGAGCAGTACTTC.

In this sample, this clone turned up a few times. The rearrangement uses TRBV4-1 and TRBJ1-2, with D unresolved. Germline CDR1 MGHRA, CDR2 YSYEKL. The V end lost 5 bases, the J end lost 4 bases, and 11 bases lay between the germline ends. CDR3 length equals 13 residues. CDR3 DNA sequence: TGCGCCAGCAGCAGTGGGTCCATCTATGGCTACACCTTC. Translated: CASSSGSIYGYTF.

V gene TRBV27 combines with J gene TRBJ2-7, with 7 positions matching TRBD1. Germline V gene sequence: CDR1 MNHEY, CDR2 SMNVEV (reference sequence). V shed 6 bases, J shed 3 bases, and the junction held 8 bases outside the gene matches. The CDR3 contains 14 residues. As DNA, the CDR3 is TGTGCCAGCAGGTCCGGGACAGACCTCTACGAGCAGTACTTC. Amino acid sequence: CASRSGTDLYEQYF.

This clone was observed a handful of times. This chain uses TRBV9 with TRBJ2-1; maybe TRBD1 (6 bases). The CDR3 has 14 residues. V was cut by 4 bases and J by 1 base, with 9 bases left in between. From germline, CDR1 is SGDLS and CDR2 YYNGEE. The CDR3 spells CASSTGFSYNEQFF. CDR3 nucleotide sequence: TGTGCCAGCAGCACAGGGTTTTCCTACAATGAGCAGTTCTTC.

The chain recombines TRBV5-4 with TRBJ2-3; 9 bases align to TRBD1. With 10 bases clipped from V and 1 base from J, the junction kept 4 bases outside the gene matches. CDR3 length: 13 residues. Germline V gene lookup returns CDR1 SGHNT and CDR2 YYREEE (reference sequence). The chain's CDR3 is CAERDRGTDTQYF. Here the CDR3 DNA reads TGTGCCGAGAGGGACAGGGGCACAGATACGCAGTATTTT.

V gene TRBV4-1 combines with J gene TRBJ2-1; D is ambiguous. V was clipped by 0 bases and J by 9 bases, with 18 bases between them. The CDR3 sequence is 16 residues long. Germline CDR1 is MGHRA and CDR2 is YSYEKL. CDR3 in amino acids: CASSQDLGSQVFEQFF. DNA for the CDR3: TGCGCCAGCAGCCAAGATCTCGGCTCGCAGGTGTTTGAGCAGTTCTTC.

Details on this clone: The sample has other DNA sequences that encode this CDR3 too. The V and J genes are TRBV5-5 and TRBJ1-2, with 9 bases lining up with TRBD1. Germline V gene lookup returns CDR1 SGHKS and CDR2 YYEKEE (reference sequence). The CDR3 is 15 amino acids. Germline trimming cut 2 bases from V and 3 bases from J; bases unmatched to any gene: 5. The CDR3 here is CASSLGQGKDYGYTF. The DNA of the CDR3 is TGTGCCAGCAGCTTAGGACAGGGGAAGGACTATGGCTACACCTTC.

Points on this clone: The sample has other DNA sequences that encode this CDR3 too. This chain uses TRBV9 with TRBJ2-5; 8 bases line up with TRBD1. The junction had 7 bases not matched to a gene; V was cut back by 4 bases and J by 5 bases. CDR1 is SGDLS, CDR2 YYNGEE, per germline. The CDR3 runs to 14 residues. The CDR3 nucleotides are TGTGCCAGCAGCCCAGGACAGGGTGGGGAGACCCAGTACTTC. Amino acid sequence: CASSPGQGGETQYF.

In this sample, this clone turned up a few times. This rearrangement joins TRBV25-1 to TRBJ2-7; TRBD1 or TRBD2 may be the D gene (5 bases each). The CDR3 sequence is 15 residues long. Trimming removed 5 bases from V and 3 bases from J, with 17 bases in between. The germline gives CDR1 MGHDK, CDR2 SYGVNS. The CDR3 protein is CASSYSRGTNYEQYF. The DNA for the CDR3 is TGTGCCAGCAGTTACTCTAGAGGGACCAACTACGAGCAGTACTTC.

A few counts support this clone. The genes are TRBV7-8 and TRBJ1-1; TRBD1 agrees at 9 bases. The CDR3 runs to 15 residues. In germline, CDR1 is SGHVS, CDR2 FQNEAQ. V trimming: 5 bases; J trimming: 4 bases; junction bases outside the gene matches: 8. The CDR3 region is CASSKWGQGITEAFF. CDR3 coding DNA: TGTGCCAGCAGCAAATGGGGACAGGGAATCACTGAAGCTTTCTTT.

The CDR3 region has the DNA TGTGCCAGCAGTTACTCTTTTGTCTCACCCTACGAGCAGTACTTC. It codes for CASSYSFVSPYEQYF. The V and J genes are TRBV6-5 and TRBJ2-7; D is undetermined. The CDR3 totals 15 residues. V was shortened by 0 bases and J by 2 bases, with 11 bases between the two germline ends. The germline CDR1 and CDR2 sequences are MNHEY and SVGAGI.

The chain carries TRBV28 and TRBJ1-5, with D perhaps TRBD1 (5 bases). The germline V gene has CDR1 MDHEN and CDR2 SYDVKM. V lost 2 bases and J 3 bases, leaving 11 bases between the germline ends. The CDR3 covers 15 residues. CDR3 in amino acids: CASSLDGAPNQPQHF. For the CDR3, the DNA is TGTGCCAGCAGTTTAGATGGGGCCCCCAATCAGCCCCAGCATTTT.

This rearrangement joins TRBV6-4 to TRBJ1-1; no firm D call. The CDR3 loop spans 13 amino acids. V dropped 3 bases and J dropped 4 bases, with 9 bases sitting between them. In germline, CDR1 is MRHNA, CDR2 SNTAGT. The CDR3 loop reads CASSEYTGTEAFF. The CDR3 coding sequence is TGTGCCAGCAGTGAATACACCGGCACTGAAGCTTTCTTT.

The rearrangement uses TRBV6-1 and TRBJ1-2, with D hard to call. The CDR3 totals 10 residues. Trimming removed 8 bases from V and 6 bases from J, with 7 bases in between. From germline, CDR1 is MNHNS and CDR2 SASEGT. The CDR3 DNA is TGTGCCAGCTCGGGGAATGGCTACACCTTC. This codes for CASSGNGYTF.

CDR3 sequence: CASSSPGANQPQHF. The CDR3 region has the DNA TGTGCCAGCAGTTCTCCGGGGGCCAATCAGCCCCAGCATTTT. The V and J genes are TRBV28 and TRBJ1-5; D may be TRBD1 (6 bases). V dropped 4 bases and J dropped 3 bases, with 10 bases sitting between them. This CDR3 comprises 14 residues. CDR1 MDHEN and CDR2 SYDVKM come from the germline V gene.

The chain uses TRBV19 and TRBJ1-1, with D uncertain. V was trimmed by 6 bases and J by 1 base, leaving 15 bases between them. Germline V gene lookup returns CDR1 LNHDA and CDR2 SQIVND (reference sequence). The CDR3 length is 15 residues. The CDR3 DNA sequence: TGTGCCAGTAGGCGGGGTTACGCTCGGAACACTGAAGCTTTCTTT. Its protein is CASRRGYARNTEAFF.

V and J are TRBV5-1 and TRBJ1-1, with D possibly being TRBD1 (6 bases). CDR1 is SGHRS and CDR2 is YFSETQ in the germline V gene. Trimming removed 4 bases from V and 0 bases from J, with 10 bases in between. The length of the CDR3 is 14 residues. The CDR3 coding sequence is TGCGCCAGCAGCGGTCAGGGGTTGAACACTGAAGCTTTCTTT. This sequence encodes CASSGQGLNTEAFF.